The T cell receptor (beta chain) under discussion was sequenced for a study of T cell responses to AZD1222 COVID-19 vaccine. Libraries were prepared by immunoSEQ multiplex PCR; TCRdb keeps only in-frame clonotypes and omits some of them. Among fewer than 85,000 clones listed, 88% were seen once. Germline CDR1 is SGHTA and CDR2 is FQGNSA. Trimming shortened V by 2 bases and J by 5 bases, and 10 bases separated the two germline ends. This CDR3 is 15 amino acids long. The TCR was taken from an adult who received the MenACWY meningococcal vaccine as a control. V and J are TRBV7-2 and TRBJ1-6, with no clear D. The source material was peripheral blood, sampled 28 days after the second dose of the MenACWY control vaccine. CDR3 DNA: TGTGCCAGCAGCTTATATACACAGAATAATTCACCCCTCCACTTT. Encoded protein: CASSLYTQNNSPLHF. Based on the CDR3 plus reference TRBV7-2 and TRBJ1-6, the full variable domain is GAGVSQSPSNKVTEKGKDVELRCDPISGHTALYWYRQSLGQGLEFLIYFQGNSAPDKSGLPSDRFSAERTGGSVSTLTIQRTQQEDSAVYLCASSLYTQNNSPLHFGNGTRLTVT.